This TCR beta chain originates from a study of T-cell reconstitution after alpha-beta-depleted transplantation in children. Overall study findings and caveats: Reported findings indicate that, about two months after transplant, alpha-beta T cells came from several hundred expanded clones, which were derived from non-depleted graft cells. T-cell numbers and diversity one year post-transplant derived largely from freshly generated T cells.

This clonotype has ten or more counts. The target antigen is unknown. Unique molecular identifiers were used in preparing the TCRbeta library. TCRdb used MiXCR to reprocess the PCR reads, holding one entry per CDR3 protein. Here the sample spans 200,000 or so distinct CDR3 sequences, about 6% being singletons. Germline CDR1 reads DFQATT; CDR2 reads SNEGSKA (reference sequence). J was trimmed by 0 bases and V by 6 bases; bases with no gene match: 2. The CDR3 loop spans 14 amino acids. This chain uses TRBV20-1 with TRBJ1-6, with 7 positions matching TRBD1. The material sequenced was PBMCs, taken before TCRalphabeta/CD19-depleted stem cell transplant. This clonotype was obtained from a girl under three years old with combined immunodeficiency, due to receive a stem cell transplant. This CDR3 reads CSAQGFSYNSPLHF. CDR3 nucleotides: TGCAGTGCACAGGGGTTCTCCTATAATTCACCCCTCCACTTT.